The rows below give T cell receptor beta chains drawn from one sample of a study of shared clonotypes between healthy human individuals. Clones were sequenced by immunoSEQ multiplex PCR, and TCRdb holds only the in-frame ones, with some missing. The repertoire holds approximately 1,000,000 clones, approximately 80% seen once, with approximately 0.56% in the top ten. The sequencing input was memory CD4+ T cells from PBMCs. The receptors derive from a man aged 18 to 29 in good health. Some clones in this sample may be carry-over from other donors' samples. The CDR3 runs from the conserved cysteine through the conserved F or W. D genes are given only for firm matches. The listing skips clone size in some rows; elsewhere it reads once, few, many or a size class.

CASRETATNYGYTF,TGTGCCAGCAGAGAGACAGCAACTAACTATGGCTACACCTTC,.,TRBJ1-2,TRBV6-5,.
CASSFHGDTEAFF,TGTGCCAGCAGTTTTCACGGGGACACTGAAGCTTTCTTT,.,TRBJ1-1,TRBV28,once
CASSRVGGIGHGYTF,TGTGCCAGCAGTCGGGTGGGGGGTATCGGCCATGGCTACACCTTC,.,TRBJ1-2,TRBV2,few
CASKLQGAPEAFF,TGTGCCAGCAAACTACAGGGGGCCCCTGAAGCTTTCTTT,TRBD1,TRBJ1-1,TRBV27,.
CASSAAGSGNTEAFF,TGTGCCAGCAGTGCCGCAGGGAGTGGGAACACTGAAGCTTTCTTT,.,TRBJ1-1,TRBV28,once
CASISRPGRFSSGANVLTF,TGTGCCAGCATCTCTAGACCGGGAAGGTTCAGCTCTGGGGCCAACGTCCTGACTTTC,.,TRBJ2-6,TRBV27,.
CSASLDWGQFF,TGCAGTGCTAGTTTGGACTGGGGGCAGTTCTTC,.,TRBJ2-1,TRBV20-1,.
CASSSRGNQQETQYF,TGCGCCAGCAGCTCCAGGGGGAACCAGCAAGAGACCCAGTACTTC,TRBD1,TRBJ2-5,TRBV5-1,.
CASSRDRVNGYTF,TGTGCCAGCAGCAGGGACAGGGTGAATGGCTACACCTTC,TRBD1,TRBJ1-2,TRBV2,.
CASSFQGFGLGQPQHF,TGTGCCAGCAGTTTTCAGGGCTTTGGGTTGGGTCAGCCCCAGCATTTT,.,TRBJ1-5,TRBV28,.
CASSVTTNKQFF,TGTGCCAGCAGCGTGACTACCAATAAGCAGTTCTTC,.,TRBJ2-1,TRBV13,.
CASSEGLGRGASYNEQFF,TGTGCCAGCAGCGAAGGACTGGGAAGGGGGGCCTCCTACAATGAGCAGTTCTTC,.,TRBJ2-1,TRBV2,.
CASSSRTGAQPQHF,TGTGCCAGTAGTTCGCGGACAGGAGCTCAGCCCCAGCATTTT,TRBD1,TRBJ1-5,TRBV19,.
CASSRRGGDTEAFF,TGTGCCAGCTCACGCCGCGGCGGTGACACTGAAGCTTTCTTT,.,TRBJ1-1,TRBV18,.
CASSPIQDRGVSYNEQFF,TGTGCCAGCTCACCAATACAAGACAGGGGAGTTTCCTACAATGAGCAGTTCTTC,TRBD1,TRBJ2-1,TRBV18,.
CASTPGTPVNYGYTF,TGTGCCAGCACCCCCGGGACTCCCGTTAACTATGGCTACACCTTC,.,TRBJ1-2,TRBV28,.
CASSKGGGVYEQYF,TGTGCCAGCTCCAAGGGAGGAGGGGTTTACGAGCAGTACTTC,.,TRBJ2-7,TRBV28,.